The 17 T cell receptor beta chains presented below share a single source sample, sequenced in a study of blood T cell repertoires in COVID-19. Measured with immunoSEQ multiplex PCR; TCRdb has only the in-frame clones, and not every one. In the table there are hundreds of thousands of clones, about 90% of which are singletons. The sample taken for sequencing was PBMCs or T cells enriched from blood (not recorded which). The receptors shown here come from a woman aged 50 to 60 with acute COVID-19.

This clone was picked up one time. This chain joins TRBV5-6 and TRBJ1-5; 9 bases agree with TRBD1. The CDR3 consists of 14 residues. V trimming: 2 bases; J trimming: 7 bases; junction bases outside the gene matches: 4. In germline, CDR1 is SGHDT, CDR2 YYEEEE. CDR3 residues: CASSLTGGRQPQHF. CDR3 bases: TGTGCCAGCAGCTTAACAGGGGGCAGGCAGCCCCAGCATTTT.

This clone has just a few counts. The rearrangement uses TRBV3-1 (or the pseudogene TRBV3-2) and TRBJ1-1; TRBD1 matches at 7 bases. Germline CDR1 is LGHDT and CDR2 is YNNKEL (reference sequence). The CDR3 length is 15 residues. Trimming took 4 bases from V and 6 from J; bases not matched to a gene: 11. The CDR3 protein is CASSPLGQAEAEAFF. The CDR3 bases are TGTGCCAGCAGCCCACTCGGACAGGCGGAGGCTGAAGCTTTCTTT.

The J gene is TRBJ2-2, the V gene TRBV19; maybe TRBD2 (5 bases). Germline V gene data show CDR1 as LNHDA and CDR2 as SQIVND (reference sequence). CDR3 length: 14 amino acids. Trimming stripped 5 bases from V and 7 bases from J, with 14 bases between. CDR3 nucleotides: TGTGCCAGTAGTTCTGGCCTAGCAAACGGGGAGCTGTTTTTT. Translated, it gives CASSSGLANGELFF.

The chain is built from TRBV30 and TRBJ1-4, with D possibly TRBD1 on 5 matching bases. V was trimmed by 1 base and J by 0 bases, leaving 12 bases between them. The germline V gene has CDR1 GTSNPN and CDR2 SVGIG (reference sequence). The CDR3 has 16 residues. The CDR3, as DNA: TGTGCCTGGAGTGCCATGCGGGGGGCAACTAATGAAAAACTGTTTTTT. This sequence encodes CAWSAMRGATNEKLFF.

CDR3 protein: CASEVASARTQYF. The DNA for the CDR3 is TGTGCCAGCGAGGTGGCTAGCGCCCGTACGCAGTATTTT. The genes are TRBV2 and TRBJ2-3, with D perhaps TRBD2 (6 bases). Germline V gives CDR1 SNHLY, CDR2 FYNNEI. The V gene lost 8 bases and the J gene lost 8 bases, with 17 bases spanning the gap. This CDR3 is 13 amino acids long.

This chain's CDR3 is CASSLRMGRKDADTQYF. In DNA, the CDR3 is TGTGCCAGCAGCCTAAGAATGGGGAGAAAGGACGCAGATACGCAGTATTTT. This rearrangement joins TRBV7-2 to TRBJ2-3; D may be TRBD2 (5 bases). CDR3 size: 17 residues. The germline V gene encodes CDR1 SGHTA and CDR2 FQGNSA. Deletions cut 5 bases from V and 4 bases from J, with 22 bases between.

The chain employs TRBV18 and TRBJ1-6; 8 positions match TRBD1. V shed 6 bases, J shed 10 bases, and the junction held 8 bases outside the gene matches. Germline V lookup: CDR1 KGHSH, CDR2 LQKENI. This CDR3 contains 14 residues. CDR3 in amino acids: CASSPGQEYSPLHF. For the CDR3, the DNA is TGTGCCAGCTCCCCGGGACAGGAGTACTCACCCCTCCACTTT.

The chain is built from TRBV18 and TRBJ2-1; 13 bases align to TRBD2. V shed 3 bases and J 1 base; nucleotides not matched to a gene: 9. This CDR3 region has 19 residues. The V gene's germline CDR1 is KGHSH and CDR2 LQKENI. CDR3 DNA: TGTGCCAGCTCACCCGAAACTAGCGGGGGGGTCTGGTCCTACAATGAGCAGTTCTTC. This codes for CASSPETSGGVWSYNEQFF.

The chain recombines TRBV7-3 with TRBJ1-1, with a tentative D call TRBD1 (5 bases). This CDR3 region has 14 residues. The V end was cut by 1 base, the J end by 1 base, with 7 bases between. The germline CDR1 and CDR2 sequences are SGHTA and FQGTGA. CDR3 region: CASSLMGGNTEAFF. For the CDR3, the DNA is TGTGCCAGCAGCTTAATGGGGGGGAACACTGAAGCTTTCTTT.

The chain joins TRBV7-3 to TRBJ2-1; maybe TRBD2 (6 bases). V was cut by 1 base and J by 9 bases, with 13 bases left in between. The V gene's germline CDR1 is SGHTA and CDR2 FQGTGA. CDR3 length: 14 residues. The CDR3 DNA follows: TGTGCCAGCAGCTTAAATCCGGGAGCGCTTGAGCAGTTCTTC. This codes for CASSLNPGALEQFF.

The V call is TRBV5-4, the J call TRBJ2-5; 9 nucleotides agree with TRBD2. The CDR3 covers 14 residues. CDR1 is SGHNT, CDR2 YYREEE, per germline (reference sequence). Trimming removed 1 base from V and 5 bases from J; junction bases left unmatched: 3. The CDR3 sequence: CASSLMAGGETQYF. CDR3 coding DNA: TGTGCCAGCAGCTTGATGGCGGGAGGGGAGACCCAGTACTTC.

This rearrangement joins TRBV5-6 to TRBJ1-2; a weak D match, TRBD1 (5 bases). Germline V gives CDR1 SGHDT, CDR2 YYEEEE. The CDR3 extends over 14 amino acids. The germline V and J ends were trimmed by 5 bases and 7 bases, with 18 bases remaining between them. CDR3 loop: CASREGYGGIGYTF. The DNA of the CDR3 is TGTGCCAGCAGGGAGGGGTACGGGGGTATTGGCTACACCTTC.

The V and J genes are TRBV6-5 and TRBJ1-2; no firm D call. Trimming left V 6 bases short and J 5 bases short, with 16 bases between. The CDR3 sequence is 14 residues long. Germline lookup yields CDR1 MNHEY and CDR2 SVGAGI. CDR3: CASSFYGVGYGYTF. In DNA form, the CDR3 reads TGTGCCAGCAGCTTTTACGGGGTTGGGTATGGCTACACCTTC.

V is TRBV27 and J is TRBJ2-3, with 10 positions matching TRBD1. V gave up 3 bases and J gave up 5 bases; unmatched junction bases: 2. Germline CDR1 and CDR2: MNHEY and SMNVEV (reference sequence). The CDR3 length is 14 residues. The CDR3 reads CASSLTGGKDTQYF. CDR3 nucleotide sequence: TGTGCCAGCAGTTTGACAGGGGGCAAAGATACGCAGTATTTT.

The chain joins TRBV6-5 to TRBJ1-2; 10 positions match TRBD1. The CDR3 is made up of 14 amino acids. J was trimmed by 2 bases and V by 6 bases; bases with no gene match: 3. The germline CDR1 and CDR2 sequences are MNHEY and SVGAGI. The DNA of the CDR3 is TGTGCCAGCAGGGGACAGGGGCAGAACTATGGCTACACCTTC. Amino acids: CASRGQGQNYGYTF.

Notes on this clone: The same CDR3 also results from other DNA sequences found in this sample. The chain uses TRBV27 and TRBJ1-1; a weak D match, TRBD1 (6 bases). CDR1 is MNHEY and CDR2 is SMNVEV in the germline V gene (reference sequence). CDR3 length: 14 amino acids. V lost 3 bases and J 4 bases, leaving 12 bases between the germline ends. CDR3 DNA sequence: TGTGCCAGCAGTTTCGCGGGGGCTGGCACTGAAGCTTTCTTT. Protein sequence: CASSFAGAGTEAFF.

This clone was detected only once. This rearrangement joins TRBV3-1 (or the pseudogene TRBV3-2) to TRBJ2-7, with D maybe TRBD1 (6 bases). Trimming took 1 base from V and 3 from J, leaving 7 bases between them. CDR3 length: 13 amino acids. Germline loops: CDR1 LGHDT, CDR2 YNNKEL (reference sequence). The CDR3 spells CASSQVGGYEQYF. CDR3 sequence (DNA): TGTGCCAGCAGCCAAGTAGGGGGCTACGAGCAGTACTTC.